Listed here are 19 T cell receptor beta chains from one sample, sequenced in a study of blood T cell repertoires in COVID-19. Sequenced by immunoSEQ multiplex PCR; TCRdb stores in-frame clones only, minus some. The sample includes almost 400,000 clones, about nine tenths seen only once; the top ten take 1.7%. Sequencing was performed on PBMCs or T cells enriched from blood (not recorded which). The receptors were sampled from a woman in her 30s who had recovered from COVID-19.

As DNA, the CDR3 is TGCGCCAGCAGCCCTTTGGGGACAGCCTACAATGAGCAGTTCTTC. Translated, it gives CASSPLGTAYNEQFF. The rearrangement uses TRBV5-1 and TRBJ2-1; the match to TRBD1 covers 7 bases. The CDR3 has 15 amino acids. Trimming took 4 bases from V and 2 from J; bases not matched to a gene: 6. Germline V CDR1 and CDR2: SGHRS, YFSETQ.

This chain connects TRBV11-2 to TRBJ1-6; D unresolved. This CDR3 contains 14 residues. Germline loops: CDR1 SGHAT, CDR2 FQNNGV. Trimming removed 3 bases from V and 4 bases from J, with 7 bases in between. This CDR3 is CASSFLIYNSPLHF. CDR3 coding DNA: TGTGCCAGCAGCTTTCTAATTTATAATTCACCCCTCCACTTT.

V is TRBV2 and J is TRBJ2-2; 7 positions agree with TRBD1. In germline, CDR1 is SNHLY, CDR2 FYNNEI. After removal of 3 bases from V and 4 bases from J, the junction contained 5 bases not matched to a gene. The CDR3 totals 15 residues. The CDR3 here is CASSERQGSTGELFF. The CDR3 DNA reads as TGTGCCAGCAGTGAGCGACAGGGAAGCACCGGGGAGCTGTTTTTT.

This chain links TRBV28 with TRBJ1-1; D is undetermined. CDR3 size: 15 residues. The germline V gene has CDR1 MDHEN and CDR2 SYDVKM. V dropped 5 bases and J dropped 6 bases, with 19 bases sitting between them. CDR3 DNA sequence: TGTGCCAGCAGTGGTTCCTCCTTCATGAGCTCTGAAGCTTTCTTT. Translation gives CASSGSSFMSSEAFF.

The J gene is TRBJ1-1, the V gene TRBV2; 9 positions match TRBD1. V was pared by 9 bases and J by 0 bases, with 23 bases of the junction left unmatched. The V gene's germline CDR1 is SNHLY and CDR2 FYNNEI. This CDR3 has 20 amino acids. The CDR3 nucleotides read TGTGCCAGTACCTCCCTCGACAGGGGGTTGGTACCCGGCATGAACACTGAAGCTTTCTTT. Residues: CASTSLDRGLVPGMNTEAFF.

The chain joins TRBV27 to TRBJ1-1; 8 nucleotides agree with TRBD1. CDR1 is MNHEY and CDR2 is SMNVEV in the germline V gene (reference sequence). This CDR3 has 14 residues. V was pared by 5 bases and J by 3 bases, with 5 bases of the junction left unmatched. CDR3 loop: CASSLRGQYTEAFF. The CDR3 region has the DNA TGTGCCAGCAGTCTCAGGGGGCAGTACACTGAAGCTTTCTTT.

The V call is TRBV27, the J call TRBJ2-7, with D maybe TRBD2 (7 bases). The ends were cut back, 8 bases at V and 2 bases at J, with 16 bases in the middle. This CDR3 is 14 amino acids long. Germline values: CDR1 MNHEY, CDR2 SMNVEV (reference sequence). CDR3 protein: CASWGAGEPYEQYF. CDR3 DNA: TGTGCCAGCTGGGGGGCGGGGGAACCCTACGAGCAGTACTTC.

V and J are TRBV7-8 and TRBJ2-1, with TRBD2 identical over 12 bases. This CDR3 region has 16 residues. V shed 2 bases and J 6 bases; nucleotides not matched to a gene: 5. Germline loops: CDR1 SGHVS, CDR2 FQNEAQ. For the CDR3, the DNA is TGTGCCAGCAGCTTACGGAGGACTAGCGGGATCAATGAGCAGTTCTTC. It codes for CASSLRRTSGINEQFF.

The chain combines TRBV4-2 with TRBJ2-6, with D unresolved. V shed 3 bases and J shed 0 bases, with 6 bases lying between them. This CDR3 spans 15 amino acids. From germline, CDR1 is LGHNA and CDR2 YNFKEQ. The CDR3 is CASSQYNSGANVLTF. In DNA form, the CDR3 reads TGTGCCAGCAGCCAGTATAACTCTGGGGCCAACGTCCTGACTTTC.

The chain couples TRBV7-9 to TRBJ2-7; a weak D match, TRBD2 (6 bases). The CDR3 is made up of 11 amino acids. The germline V and J ends were trimmed by 4 bases and 7 bases, with 8 bases remaining between them. The germline gives CDR1 SEHNR, CDR2 FQNEAQ (reference sequence). The chain's CDR3 is CASSYGGEQYF. In nucleotides, the CDR3 is TGTGCCAGCAGCTATGGGGGGGAGCAGTACTTC.

The genes are TRBV9 and TRBJ1-1, with D unresolved. Trimming took off 0 bases at V and 8 bases at J, with 14 bases between the two ends. The V gene's germline CDR1 is SGDLS and CDR2 YYNGEE. The CDR3 covers 14 residues. The CDR3 here is CASSVEFLGDEAFF. In DNA form, the CDR3 reads TGTGCCAGCAGCGTAGAGTTTTTGGGCGACGAAGCTTTCTTT.

This clone was counted a single time. The V and J genes are TRBV7-6 and TRBJ1-1, with D maybe TRBD1 (5 bases). The CDR3 contains 12 residues. The V gene's germline CDR1 is SGHVS and CDR2 FNYEAQ. The ends were cut back, 4 bases at V and 7 bases at J, with 10 bases in the middle. In DNA, the CDR3 is TGTGCCAGCAGCTACCGGGGGGGTGAAGCTTTCTTT. Encoded protein: CASSYRGGEAFF.

This clone was seen a few times. This chain links TRBV7-2 with TRBJ1-1; D call uncertain. Per the germline V gene, CDR1 is SGHTA and CDR2 is FQGNSA. The CDR3 extends over 16 amino acids. V shed 1 base and J shed 6 bases, with 18 bases lying between them. CDR3 protein: CASSLDGGGRSAEAFF. Written as DNA, the CDR3 is TGTGCCAGCAGCTTAGATGGTGGCGGCCGTTCAGCTGAAGCTTTCTTT.

The chain has TRBV18 and TRBJ1-2; 11 bases agree with TRBD1. CDR3 size: 18 residues. The junction had 16 bases not matched to a gene; V was cut back by 6 bases and J by 4 bases. CDR1 is KGHSH, CDR2 LQKENI, per germline. CDR3 coding DNA: TGTGCCAGCTCCCGCACGACACTGGACAGGGGGCAGGTCTATGGCTACACCTTC. Its translation is CASSRTTLDRGQVYGYTF.

The chain couples TRBV7-2 to TRBJ2-3, with a tentative D call TRBD2 (6 bases). Germline assignment: CDR1 SGHTA and CDR2 FQGNSA. The CDR3 runs 17 residues. Between the trimmed V and J ends, which lost 0 bases and 0 bases, there was a span of 13 bases. The CDR3 protein is CASSLARGVGSTDTQYF. CDR3 DNA sequence: TGTGCCAGCAGCTTAGCGCGCGGGGTCGGTAGCACAGATACGCAGTATTTT.

The chain uses TRBV27 and TRBJ2-7, with a tentative D call TRBD1 (6 bases). CDR3 length equals 14 residues. Between the trimmed V and J ends, which lost 3 bases and 3 bases, there was a span of 12 bases. The V gene's germline CDR1 is MNHEY and CDR2 SMNVEV (reference sequence). The CDR3 DNA follows: TGTGCCAGCAGTTTCCAGGGGTCCGTCTACGAGCAGTACTTC. Residues: CASSFQGSVYEQYF.

Here the CDR3 DNA reads TGTGCCAGCAGCGTGGCTACAGGGCACAATCAGCCCCAGCATTTT. Translating it yields CASSVATGHNQPQHF. V gene TRBV7-9 combines with J gene TRBJ1-5, with D maybe TRBD1 (6 bases). Germline V gene data show CDR1 as SEHNR and CDR2 as FQNEAQ (reference sequence). This CDR3 region has 15 residues. The V end was cut by 5 bases, the J end by 3 bases, with 14 bases between.

The V call is TRBV7-8, the J call TRBJ2-5; D perhaps matches TRBD2 (5 bases). The CDR3 length is 14 residues. Germline V CDR1 and CDR2: SGHVS, FQNEAQ. The V and J ends lost 5 bases and 2 bases respectively, with 12 bases between them. This CDR3 is CASSQAAEQETQYF. CDR3 sequence (DNA): TGTGCCAGCAGCCAGGCAGCGGAGCAAGAGACCCAGTACTTC.

On this clone: Other DNA sequences in this sample translate to the same CDR3. The chain links TRBV6-5 to TRBJ2-7, with TRBD2 identical over 12 bases. Looked up from germline, CDR1 is MNHEY and CDR2 is SVGAGI. J gave up 4 bases and V 0 bases, and 4 bases lay outside the gene matches. The CDR3 covers 16 residues. This CDR3 reads CASSYSRLAGEYEQYF. The DNA for the CDR3 is TGTGCCAGCAGTTACTCCCGACTAGCGGGGGAATACGAGCAGTACTTC.